One and the same sample provided the 27 T cell receptor beta chains below, sequenced in a study of ipilimumab plus nivolumab after autologous stem cell transplantation. Clones were sequenced by immunoSEQ multiplex PCR, and TCRdb holds only the in-frame ones, with some missing. The table records some 43,000 clones, approximately 90% of them present only once. The source was PBMCs, collected in a trial of ipilimumab plus nivolumab as post-transplant consolidation. All receptors derive from a male donor with multiple myeloma.

The CDR3 protein is CASSLAPGQVMEQYF. The CDR3 DNA is TGTGCCAGCAGCTTAGCCCCGGGACAGGTCATGGAGCAGTACTTC. This chain connects TRBV7-2 to TRBJ2-7; 8 bases are a match to TRBD1. Germline V gene sequence: CDR1 SGHTA, CDR2 FQGNSA. The junction had 8 bases not matched to a gene; V was cut back by 0 bases and J by 7 bases. The length of the CDR3 is 15 residues.

The chain combines TRBV11-2 with TRBJ1-2; no definite D call. The CDR3 loop spans 12 amino acids. V was trimmed by 5 bases and J by 4 bases, leaving 8 bases between them. Germline V gene lookup returns CDR1 SGHAT and CDR2 FQNNGV. The CDR3 is CASSPLGYGYTF. DNA of the CDR3: TGTGCCAGCAGCCCGCTTGGCTATGGCTACACCTTC. The variable domain in full, with the rest retrieved from reference TRBV11-2 and TRBJ1-2, is EAGVAQSPRYKIIEKRQSVAFWCNPISGHATLYWYQQILGQGPKLLIQFQNNGVVDDSQLPKDRFSAERLKGVDSTLKIQPAKLEDSAVYLCASSPLGYGYTFGSGTRLTVV.

The chain is built from TRBV28 and TRBJ1-2; D gene uncertain. Germline loops: CDR1 MDHEN, CDR2 SYDVKM. Trimming left V 6 bases short and J 3 bases short, with 8 bases between. The CDR3 totals 12 residues. CDR3 sequence (DNA): TGTGCCAGCAGCGTTGAGGACTATGGCTACACCTTC. Translated, it gives CASSVEDYGYTF.

V is TRBV28 and J is TRBJ1-1; 8 bases map to TRBD1. The CDR3 consists of 14 residues. The V gene's germline CDR1 is MDHEN and CDR2 SYDVKM. With V trimmed by 5 bases and J by 5 bases, 7 bases remained unmatched. The CDR3 protein is CASSDSRGRTEAFF. CDR3 nucleotide sequence: TGTGCCAGCAGTGATTCCAGGGGGCGGACTGAAGCTTTCTTT.

This chain links TRBV7-2 with TRBJ2-7, with 7 bases lining up with TRBD2. The V and J ends lost 0 bases and 8 bases, in that order; junction bases with no gene match: 13. This CDR3 is 16 amino acids long. Germline CDR1 reads SGHTA; CDR2 reads FQGNSA. Here the CDR3 DNA reads TGTGCCAGCAGCTTAGCGGGGGGGACTACACCTACGAAGCAGTACTTC. Encoded protein: CASSLAGGTTPTKQYF.

This sequence joins TRBV28 and TRBJ1-2, with 10 bases fitting TRBD1. V shed 11 bases and J 2 bases; nucleotides not matched to a gene: 29. This CDR3 is 21 amino acids long. Germline CDR1 reads MDHEN; CDR2 reads SYDVKM. The CDR3 is CAVHTRAPSSDRGKWNYGYTF. The CDR3 nucleotides read TGTGCCGTCCATACCAGAGCCCCGAGCTCGGACAGGGGGAAGTGGAACTATGGCTACACCTTC.

Notes on this clone: Other nucleotide sequences from this sample produce the same CDR3. This chain joins TRBV5-1 and TRBJ1-4, with D hard to call. This CDR3 spans 14 amino acids. The germline gives CDR1 SGHRS, CDR2 YFSETQ. Trimming removed 0 bases at V and 1 base at J, with 4 bases between. The CDR3 nucleotides read TGCGCCAGCAGCTTGGCTGGAACTAATGAAAAACTGTTTTTT. Its translation is CASSLAGTNEKLFF.

V is TRBV7-6 and J is TRBJ1-4; D might be TRBD1 (6 bases). The CDR3 extends over 16 amino acids. Germline CDR1 is SGHVS and CDR2 is FNYEAQ. Trimming shortened V by 8 bases and J by 5 bases, and 21 bases separated the two germline ends. CDR3 loop: CASGAGAGVGNEKLFF. The CDR3 DNA reads as TGTGCCAGCGGGGCAGGGGCCGGTGTGGGCAATGAAAAACTGTTTTTT.

The genes are TRBV13 and TRBJ2-1; 12 bases line up with TRBD2. CDR1 and CDR2 (germline): PRHDT, FYEKMQ (reference sequence). The length of the CDR3 is 16 residues. Trimming removed 5 bases from V and 2 bases from J; junction bases left unmatched: 4. DNA of the CDR3: TGTGCCAGCAGCGACTCTAGCGGGGGGGCCTACAATGAGCAGTTCTTC. Protein product: CASSDSSGGAYNEQFF.

J is TRBJ2-7 and V is TRBV30, with TRBD1 matching 8 bases. With V trimmed by 5 bases and J by 0 bases, 3 bases remained unmatched. The germline V gene encodes CDR1 GTSNPN and CDR2 SVGIG (reference sequence). This CDR3 spans 13 amino acids. In nucleotides, the CDR3 is TGTGCCTGGGACAGGGGAAACTCCTACGAGCAGTACTTC. It is translated as CAWDRGNSYEQYF.

CDR3 sequence reads: CASSLVHENNQPQHF. CDR3 sequence (DNA): TGTGCCAGCAGCTTAGTACATGAAAACAATCAGCCCCAGCATTTT. The chain uses TRBV7-2 and TRBJ1-5, with D unclear. The CDR3 consists of 15 residues. The germline V gene encodes CDR1 SGHTA and CDR2 FQGNSA. Trimming left V 1 base short and J 3 bases short, with 10 bases between.

The rearrangement uses TRBV7-9 and TRBJ1-6; perhaps TRBD1 as D (5 bases). CDR1 and CDR2 from the germline V gene are SEHNR and FQNEAQ (reference sequence). V was clipped by 1 base and J by 3 bases, with 7 bases between them. There are 15 residues in the CDR3. In nucleotides, the CDR3 is TGTGCCAGCAGCTTAGGACAGTTCTATAATTCACCCCTCCACTTT. The encoded protein is CASSLGQFYNSPLHF.

Only a few counts were recorded for this clone. This chain joins TRBV2 and TRBJ1-5, with 7 bases fitting TRBD1. The CDR3 sequence is 17 residues long. The V and J ends lost 6 bases and 0 bases, in that order; junction bases with no gene match: 11. CDR1 and CDR2 from the germline V gene are SNHLY and FYNNEI. The CDR3, as DNA: TGTGCCAGCAGCATAGACGGACAGGCCTATAGCAATCAGCCCCAGCATTTT. Its translation is CASSIDGQAYSNQPQHF.

This sequence joins TRBV9 and TRBJ1-2; D not resolved. CDR3 length: 14 residues. Germline V gene lookup returns CDR1 SGDLS and CDR2 YYNGEE. V lost 4 bases to trimming and J lost 4 bases, with 14 bases between them. The CDR3 is CASSPYRGPYGYTF. The CDR3 DNA reads TGTGCCAGCAGCCCCTACCGAGGGCCCTATGGCTACACCTTC.

This clone was detected only once. This chain links TRBV7-8 with TRBJ2-3; the D is unclear. V lost 5 bases and J lost 3, with 15 bases in between. Germline lookup yields CDR1 SGHVS and CDR2 FQNEAQ. CDR3 length: 15 residues. This CDR3 reads CASSARLQWTDTQYF. Written as DNA, the CDR3 is TGTGCCAGCAGCGCGAGACTGCAGTGGACAGATACGCAGTATTTT.

The chain is built from TRBV21-1 and TRBJ1-3. TRBV21-1 is a pseudogene segment. This CDR3 region has 15 residues. The CDR3, as DNA: TGTGCCAGCAGCCTTGGACGGAACTCTGGAAACACCATATATTTT. Its translation is CASSLGRNSGNTIYF.

The rearrangement uses TRBV19 and TRBJ2-2; either TRBD1 or TRBD2 may supply D (5 bases each). CDR3 length: 13 amino acids. Trimming took 6 bases from V and 4 from J, leaving 9 bases between them. Germline lookup yields CDR1 LNHDA and CDR2 SQIVND (reference sequence). CDR3 sequence (DNA): TGTGCCAGTAGGAGGGGATCCACCGGGGAGCTGTTTTTT. Protein sequence: CASRRGSTGELFF.

The chain is built from TRBV4-3 and TRBJ2-2; D is possibly TRBD2 (6 bases). V lost 0 bases, J lost 5 bases, and 13 bases lay in between. CDR1 is LGHNA, CDR2 YSLEER, per germline. This CDR3 region has 16 residues. The CDR3 DNA reads TGCGCCAGCAGCCAAGAATTTAATGGGGGGACCGGGGAGCTGTTTTTT. This encodes CASSQEFNGGTGELFF.

The DNA of the CDR3 is TGTGCCACGCTAACTGGTGCAGGGGACAACACTGAAGCTTTCTTT. Translated: CATLTGAGDNTEAFF. This sequence joins TRBV15 and TRBJ1-1; a weak D match, TRBD1 (6 bases). CDR3 size: 15 residues. V shed 9 bases and J shed 2 bases, with 19 bases lying between them. From germline, CDR1 is LNHNV and CDR2 YYDKDF (reference sequence). The complete variable domain, with remaining parts taken from reference TRBV15 and TRBJ1-1, reads DAMVIQNPRYQVTQFGKPVTLSCSQTLNHNVMYWYQQKSSQAPKLLFHYYDKDFNNEADTPDNFQSRRPNTSFCFLDIRSPGLGDTAMYLCATLTGAGDNTEAFFGQGTRLTVV.

The rearrangement links TRBV19 to TRBJ1-2; maybe TRBD1 (6 bases). Between the trimmed V and J ends, which lost 7 bases and 5 bases, there was a span of 17 bases. The CDR3 extends over 14 amino acids. From germline, CDR1 is LNHDA and CDR2 SQIVND (reference sequence). The CDR3 region is CASIHRAWGYGYTF. The DNA for the CDR3 is TGTGCCAGTATTCACAGGGCCTGGGGTTATGGCTACACCTTC.

The J gene is TRBJ2-7, the V gene TRBV15; 9 nucleotides align to TRBD1. This CDR3 comprises 15 residues. Germline trimming cut 4 bases from V and 3 bases from J; bases unmatched to any gene: 7. The germline V gene encodes CDR1 LNHNV and CDR2 YYDKDF (reference sequence). This CDR3 reads CATSIGTGSGYEQYF. The CDR3 DNA follows: TGTGCCACCAGCATCGGGACAGGGTCGGGCTACGAGCAGTACTTC. Together with reference TRBV15 and TRBJ2-7, the CDR3 gives the full variable domain: DAMVIQNPRYQVTQFGKPVTLSCSQTLNHNVMYWYQQKSSQAPKLLFHYYDKDFNNEADTPDNFQSRRPNTSFCFLDIRSPGLGDTAMYLCATSIGTGSGYEQYFGPGTRLTVT.

This clone was detected once. The chain recombines TRBV4-3 with TRBJ1-2; D remains unclear. V lost 0 bases and J lost 7, with 15 bases in between. Germline-derived CDR1 and CDR2 are LGHNA and YSLEER. This CDR3 contains 15 residues. CDR3 nucleotides: TGCGCCAGCAGCCAAGAGTTCGATAGGGCCTCTGGCTACACCTTC. Amino acids: CASSQEFDRASGYTF.

This chain links TRBV9 with TRBJ1-5; D unclear. V gave up 10 bases and J gave up 4 bases, with 15 bases separating them. The germline gives CDR1 SGDLS, CDR2 YYNGEE. This CDR3 comprises 13 residues. The CDR3 region is CAVRRVGNQPQHF. The CDR3 DNA reads as TGTGCCGTCAGGAGGGTGGGAAATCAGCCCCAGCATTTT. Using reference TRBV9 and TRBJ1-5 for the parts outside the CDR3, the full variable domain is DSGVTQTPKHLITATGQRVTLRCSPRSGDLSVYWYQQSLDQGLQFLIQYYNGEERAKGNILERFSAQQFPDLHSELNLSSLELGDSALYFCAVRRVGNQPQHFGDGTRLSIL.

The rearrangement joins TRBV19 to TRBJ1-5; D is unclear. The CDR3 consists of 15 residues. Germline V gene lookup returns CDR1 LNHDA and CDR2 SQIVND (reference sequence). The V end was cut by 1 base, the J end by 2 bases, with 9 bases between. CDR3 DNA sequence: TGTGCCAGTAGTATAGGGGATGTCGGCAATCAGCCCCAGCATTTT. This translates into CASSIGDVGNQPQHF. The full variable domain, its missing parts supplied by reference TRBV19 and TRBJ1-5, is DGGITQSPKYLFRKEGQNVTLSCEQNLNHDAMYWYRQDPGQGLRLIYYSQIVNDFQKGDIAEGYSVSREKKESFPLTVTSAQKNPTAFYLCASSIGDVGNQPQHFGDGTRLSIL.

The chain employs TRBV19 and TRBJ2-3; 9 nucleotides align to TRBD1. Germline V gives CDR1 LNHDA, CDR2 SQIVND (reference sequence). The CDR3 has 15 residues. V lost 5 bases, J lost 3 bases, and 6 bases stayed unmatched. The CDR3 region is CASSWTGEGTDTQYF. CDR3 bases: TGTGCCAGTAGTTGGACAGGGGAAGGGACAGATACGCAGTATTTT. Full variable domain (rest looked up from reference TRBV19 and TRBJ2-3): DGGITQSPKYLFRKEGQNVTLSCEQNLNHDAMYWYRQDPGQGLRLIYYSQIVNDFQKGDIAEGYSVSREKKESFPLTVTSAQKNPTAFYLCASSWTGEGTDTQYFGPGTRLTVL.

The chain is built from TRBV30 and TRBJ2-7; 9 bases map to TRBD1. There are 16 residues in the CDR3. J was trimmed by 2 bases and V by 3 bases; bases with no gene match: 11. Germline V gives CDR1 GTSNPN, CDR2 SVGIG (reference sequence). CDR3: CAWSHLGGTGTYEQYF. The CDR3 region has the DNA TGTGCCTGGAGCCACCTTGGTGGGACAGGGACCTACGAGCAGTACTTC.

The gene calls are TRBV29-1 and TRBJ2-3; no definite D call. The length of the CDR3 is 12 residues. Trimming stripped 7 bases from V and 0 bases from J, with 8 bases between. CDR1 and CDR2 (germline): SQVTM, ANQGSEA. The CDR3 DNA reads TGCAGCGGTGGATGGAGCACAGATACGCAGTATTTT. As protein: CSGGWSTDTQYF.